This T cell receptor beta chain was sequenced for a study of T cell repertoires in aging, cancer and after chemotherapy. CDR1 is DFQATT, CDR2 SNEGSKA, per germline (reference sequence). V was cut by 6 bases and J by 0 bases, with 16 bases left in between. The CDR3 extends over 15 amino acids. A mixed TRB-A/B primer pool amplified rearranged TRB by multiplex touch-down PCR. TCRdb reprocessed the multiplex PCR reads with MiXCR, giving one entry per CDR3 protein. Altogether about 910 distinct CDR3 sequences are present, about three fifths being singletons, with the ten largest covering under 30%. Amplification of TCR beta used genomic DNA extracted from peripheral blood.

The V call is TRBV20-1, the J call TRBJ2-3, with D maybe TRBD2 (5 bases). The specimen was blood. The TCR comes from a human donor with a solid tumor. The CDR3 here is CSALNLARSTDTQYF. The CDR3 region has the DNA TGCAGTGCCCTAAACTTAGCGCGGAGCACAGATACGCAGTATTTT.